This is a list of T cell receptor beta chains from one sample in a study of shared clonotypes between healthy human individuals. The protocol was immunoSEQ multiplex PCR, while the TCRdb copy is restricted to in-frame clones and leaves out a portion. The data show 2 million to 2.5 million clones, with about 93% seen just once and more than 1.5% held by the top ten. The sample was naive CD8+ T cells from PBMCs. The receptors stem from a man aged 18 to 29 in good health. Some clones in this sample may be carry-over from other donors' samples. CDR3s include the opening cysteine and the closing phenylalanine or tryptophan. D genes are given only for firm matches. The size of a clone is reported for some rows only, either as once, few or many, or as a class for expanded clones.

TRBV4-1	-	-	TRBJ2-1	CASSQDRGRTNEQFF	TGCGCCAGCAGCCAAGATCGGGGTAGGACCAATGAGCAGTTCTTC
TRBV6-5	-	-	TRBJ1-2	CASSYSEGPYGYTF	TGTGCCAGCAGTTACTCGGAAGGGCCCTATGGCTACACCTTC
TRBV9	-	-	TRBJ2-3	CASSGSDYATDTQYF	TGTGCCAGCAGCGGGTCGGACTACGCGACAGATACGCAGTATTTT
TRBV5-8	-	-	TRBJ1-2	CASRTRQSGMNYGYTF	TGTGCCAGCAGAACCCGACAGAGCGGAATGAACTATGGCTACACCTTC
TRBV7-9	once	TRBD1	TRBJ2-7	CASTSSLRGQGYEQYF	TGTGCCAGCACCAGCTCTTTAAGAGGACAGGGCTACGAGCAGTACTTC
TRBV6-1	-	-	TRBJ1-1	CASSKKRENTEAFF	TGTGCCAGCAGCAAAAAGCGGGAGAACACTGAAGCTTTCTTT
TRBV4-1	-	TRBD1	TRBJ2-7	CASSQADRGHEQYF	TGCGCCAGCAGCCAGGCGGACAGGGGGCACGAGCAGTACTTC
TRBV6-5	once	TRBD1	TRBJ2-7	CASSYRDSSYEQYF	TGTGCCAGCAGTTACCGGGACAGCTCCTACGAGCAGTACTTC
TRBV4-1	-	-	TRBJ2-3	CASSLTKGGIRGTDTQYF	TGCGCCAGCAGCCTTACTAAAGGGGGGATTCGCGGCACAGATACGCAGTATTTT
TRBV4-3	-	-	TRBJ1-3	CASSQRARHSGNTIYF	TGCGCCAGCAGCCAAAGGGCGCGCCACTCTGGAAACACCATATATTTT
TRBV4-3	-	TRBD2	TRBJ2-3	CASSQGGRSTDTQYF	TGCGCCAGCAGCCAAGGCGGGAGAAGCACAGATACGCAGTATTTT
TRBV7-6	-	-	TRBJ2-7	CASSLGRGSYEQYF	TGTGCCAGCAGCTTAGGTAGGGGGTCCTACGAGCAGTACTTC
TRBV7-6	-	TRBD2	TRBJ2-1	CASSVGTSAYNEQFF	TGTGCCAGCAGCGTCGGGACTAGCGCCTACAATGAGCAGTTCTTC
TRBV18	-	-	TRBJ1-1	CASSGTEAFF	TGTGCCAGCTCAGGAACTGAAGCTTTCTTT
TRBV1	-	-	TRBJ1-4	CTGTDRTYEKLFF	TGCACCGGCACGGACAGGACCTATGAAAAACTGTTTTTT
TRBV7-2	-	-	TRBJ2-7	CASSLPSPYEQYF	TGTGCCAGCAGCCTTCCAAGCCCCTACGAGCAGTACTTC
TRBV5-1	-	TRBD1	TRBJ1-5	CASSSGTGNQPQHF	TGCGCCAGCAGCTCCGGGACAGGGAATCAGCCCCAGCATTTT
TRBV4-1	-	TRBD1	TRBJ1-2	CASSHGTGGYGYTF	TGCGCCAGCAGTCACGGAACAGGGGGCTATGGCTACACCTTC
TRBV27	once	-	TRBJ2-7	CASSVGPSYEQYF	TGTGCCAGCAGTGTGGGTCCTTCCTACGAGCAGTACTTC
TRBV27	once	-	TRBJ2-7	CASRDGIIGSYEQYF	TGTGCCAGCAGGGACGGGATAATAGGGTCCTACGAGCAGTACTTC
TRBV30	-	-	TRBJ2-7	CAWSGEAGAFYEQYF	TGTGCCTGGAGTGGGGAGGCAGGGGCTTTCTACGAGCAGTACTTC
TRBV30	-	-	TRBJ2-1	CAWTEGSVYNEQFF	TGTGCCTGGACCGAGGGTAGCGTGTACAATGAGCAGTTCTTC
TRBV19	-	-	TRBJ2-7	CASSIDHGRGGFYEQYF	TGTGCCAGTAGTATAGATCACGGCAGGGGGGGATTCTACGAGCAGTACTTC
TRBV19	-	TRBD2	TRBJ2-1	CASSIGTRSYNEQFF	TGTGCCAGTAGTATAGGGACTAGAAGCTACAATGAGCAGTTCTTC
TRBV9	-	-	TRBJ2-5	CASSVALGGGETQYF	TGTGCCAGCAGCGTAGCTCTGGGTGGAGGTGAGACCCAGTACTTC
TRBV27	-	-	TRBJ2-7	CASSYQGGSYEQYF	TGTGCCAGCAGTTATCAGGGGGGCTCCTACGAGCAGTACTTC
TRBV6-5	once	TRBD1	TRBJ1-1	CASSYGDRGNTEAFF	TGTGCCAGCAGTTACGGGGACAGGGGGAACACTGAAGCTTTCTTT
TRBV28	-	-	TRBJ1-5	CASSWRRDQPQHF	TGTGCCAGCAGTTGGAGGAGAGATCAGCCCCAGCATTTT
TRBV6-5	-	TRBD1	TRBJ2-7	CASSYSGQRYEQYF	TGTGCCAGCAGTTACTCGGGACAGCGTTACGAGCAGTACTTC
TRBV13	-	-	TRBJ2-7	CASSLGLVGSYEQYF	TGTGCCAGCAGCTTAGGTTTGGTTGGCTCCTACGAGCAGTACTTC
TRBV7-6	-	-	TRBJ1-5	CASSLEPGAEPQHF	TGTGCCAGCAGCTTAGAACCGGGGGCTGAGCCCCAGCATTTT
TRBV11-3	-	TRBD2	TRBJ2-1	CASSYRLAGDPYNEQFF	TGTGCCAGCAGCTACCGACTAGCGGGAGACCCGTACAATGAGCAGTTCTTC
TRBV5-1	-	TRBD2	TRBJ2-3	CASSPGLATRRTDTQYF	TGCGCCAGCAGCCCGGGACTAGCGACCAGAAGGACAGATACGCAGTATTTT
TRBV27	-	-	TRBJ1-2	CASSLGPFNYGYTF	TGTGCCAGCAGTTTAGGCCCTTTCAACTATGGCTACACCTTC
TRBV28	few	-	TRBJ1-5	CASSLGPYSNQPQHF	TGTGCCAGCAGTCTTGGTCCTTATAGCAATCAGCCCCAGCATTTT
TRBV10-3	-	TRBD2	TRBJ2-7	CAISGTVGGSHYEQYF	TGTGCCATCAGTGGGACTGTGGGCGGGAGTCACTACGAGCAGTACTTC
TRBV5-6	-	-	TRBJ2-1	CASIGQGGNEQFF	TGTGCCAGCATCGGACAAGGCGGCAATGAGCAGTTCTTC
TRBV7-8	once	TRBD1	TRBJ1-4	CASSRTGTGLEKLFF	TGTGCCAGCAGCCGTACCGGGACAGGGCTCGAAAAACTGTTTTTT
TRBV10-3	-	-	TRBJ2-4	CAISSNEDIQYF	TGTGCCATCTCTTCGAATGAGGACATTCAGTACTTC
TRBV7-9	-	TRBD2	TRBJ2-7	CASSPAAGGKYEQYF	TGTGCCAGCAGTCCGGCGGCGGGAGGGAAGTACGAGCAGTACTTC
TRBV5-6	-	-	TRBJ1-2	CASSLGGGYYGYTF	TGTGCCAGCAGCTTGGGAGGGGGGTACTATGGCTACACCTTC
TRBV27	-	-	TRBJ2-1	CASSFSPGAPHNEQFF	TGTGCCAGCAGTTTCTCCCCGGGAGCTCCCCACAATGAGCAGTTCTTC
TRBV6-6	-	TRBD1	TRBJ1-4	CASSYSEGASEKLFF	TGTGCCAGCAGTTACTCGGAGGGGGCGAGCGAAAAACTGTTTTTT